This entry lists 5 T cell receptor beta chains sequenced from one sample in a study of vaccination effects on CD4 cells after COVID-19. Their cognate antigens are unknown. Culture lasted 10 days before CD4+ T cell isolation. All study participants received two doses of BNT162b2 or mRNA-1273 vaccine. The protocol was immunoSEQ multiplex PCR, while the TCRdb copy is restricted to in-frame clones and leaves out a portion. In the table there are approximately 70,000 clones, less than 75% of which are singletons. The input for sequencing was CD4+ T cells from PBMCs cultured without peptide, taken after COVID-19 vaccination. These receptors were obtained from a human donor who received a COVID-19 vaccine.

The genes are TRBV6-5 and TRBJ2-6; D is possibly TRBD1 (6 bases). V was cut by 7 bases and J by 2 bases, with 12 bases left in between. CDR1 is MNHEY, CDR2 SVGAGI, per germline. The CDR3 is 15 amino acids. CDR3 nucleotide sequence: TGTGCCAGCACCTCCCCAGGGGCTGGGGCCAACGTCCTGACTTTC. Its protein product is CASTSPGAGANVLTF.

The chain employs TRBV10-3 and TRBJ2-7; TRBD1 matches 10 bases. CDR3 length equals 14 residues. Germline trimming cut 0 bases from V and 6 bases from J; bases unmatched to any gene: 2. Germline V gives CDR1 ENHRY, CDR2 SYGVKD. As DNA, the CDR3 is TGTGCCATCAGTGAGTCGACAGGGGGCCGCGAGCAGTACGTC. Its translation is CAISESTGGREQYV.

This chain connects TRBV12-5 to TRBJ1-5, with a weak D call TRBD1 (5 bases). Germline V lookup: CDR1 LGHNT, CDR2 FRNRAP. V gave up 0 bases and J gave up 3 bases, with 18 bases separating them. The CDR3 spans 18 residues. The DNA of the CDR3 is TGTGCTAGTGGTTTGGTAGGAGCGGGACCGTCGATCAATCAGCCCCAGCATTTT. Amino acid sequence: CASGLVGAGPSINQPQHF.

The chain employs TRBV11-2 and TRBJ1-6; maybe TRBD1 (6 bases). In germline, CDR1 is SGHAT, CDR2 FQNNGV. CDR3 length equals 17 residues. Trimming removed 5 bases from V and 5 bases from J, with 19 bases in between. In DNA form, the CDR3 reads TGTGCCAGCAGCCGCCGGGGGGCGATTGATAATAATTCACCCCTCCACTTT. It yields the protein CASSRRGAIDNNSPLHF.

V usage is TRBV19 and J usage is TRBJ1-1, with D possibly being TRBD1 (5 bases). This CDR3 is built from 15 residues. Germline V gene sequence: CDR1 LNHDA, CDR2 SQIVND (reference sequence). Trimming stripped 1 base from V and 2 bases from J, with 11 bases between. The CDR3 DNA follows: TGTGCCAGTAGTATAGGGGGGACGGGAAACACTGAAGCTTTCTTT. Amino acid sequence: CASSIGGTGNTEAFF.